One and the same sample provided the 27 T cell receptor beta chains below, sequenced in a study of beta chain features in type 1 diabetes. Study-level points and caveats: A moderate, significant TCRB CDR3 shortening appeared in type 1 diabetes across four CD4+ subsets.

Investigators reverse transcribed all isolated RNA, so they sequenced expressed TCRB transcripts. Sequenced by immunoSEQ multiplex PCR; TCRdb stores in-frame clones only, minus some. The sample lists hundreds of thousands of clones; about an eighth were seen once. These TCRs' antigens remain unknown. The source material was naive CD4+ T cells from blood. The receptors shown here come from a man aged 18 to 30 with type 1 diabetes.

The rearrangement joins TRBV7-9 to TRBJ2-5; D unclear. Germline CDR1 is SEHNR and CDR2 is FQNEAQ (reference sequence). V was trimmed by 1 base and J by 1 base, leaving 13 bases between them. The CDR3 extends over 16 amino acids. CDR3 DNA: TGTGCCAGCAGCTTAGAACCCTGGCCGGGCCAAGAGACCCAGTACTTC. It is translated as CASSLEPWPGQETQYF. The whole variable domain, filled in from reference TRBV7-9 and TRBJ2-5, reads DTGVSQNPRHKITKRGQNVTFRCDPISEHNRLYWYRQTLGQGPEFLTYFQNEAQLEKSRLLSDRFSAERPKGSFSTLEIQRTEQGDSAMYLCASSLEPWPGQETQYFGPGTRLLVL.

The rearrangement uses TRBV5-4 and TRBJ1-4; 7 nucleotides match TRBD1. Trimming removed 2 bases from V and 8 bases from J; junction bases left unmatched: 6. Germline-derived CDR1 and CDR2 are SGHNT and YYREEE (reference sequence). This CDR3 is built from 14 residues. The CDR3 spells CASSLQGGGEKLFF. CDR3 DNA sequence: TGTGCCAGCAGCTTACAGGGAGGGGGCGAAAAACTGTTTTTT.

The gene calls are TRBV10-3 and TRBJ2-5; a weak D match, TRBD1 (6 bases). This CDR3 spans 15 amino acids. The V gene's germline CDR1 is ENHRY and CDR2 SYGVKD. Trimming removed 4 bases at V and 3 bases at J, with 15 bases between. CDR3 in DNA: TGTGCCATCAGTGTATCGTCTGGGACAAAAGAGACCCAGTACTTC. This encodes CAISVSSGTKETQYF.

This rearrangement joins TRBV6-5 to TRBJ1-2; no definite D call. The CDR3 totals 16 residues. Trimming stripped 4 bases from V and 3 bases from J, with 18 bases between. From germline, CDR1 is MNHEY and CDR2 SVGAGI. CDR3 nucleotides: TGTGCCAGCAGTTCGCGCACCCTCAAAGTGGACTATGGCTACACCTTC. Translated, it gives CASSSRTLKVDYGYTF.

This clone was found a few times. CDR3 DNA sequence: TGTGCCAGCAGCTCCGGGGGGTCAAACAATGAGCAGTTCTTC. Amino acid sequence: CASSSGGSNNEQFF. V gene TRBV7-2 combines with J gene TRBJ2-1, with TRBD2 matching 7 bases. The germline V gene encodes CDR1 SGHTA and CDR2 FQGNSA. The CDR3 is made up of 14 amino acids. The junction had 5 bases not matched to a gene; V was cut back by 4 bases and J by 5 bases.

The CDR3 DNA follows: TGCGCCAGCAGCTTCCGTCCCGATCAGCCCCAGCATTTT. Its protein is CASSFRPDQPQHF. The chain has TRBV5-1 and TRBJ1-5; unclear D gene. CDR3 size: 13 residues. The germline V gene has CDR1 SGHRS and CDR2 YFSETQ. Trimming cost V 2 bases and J 5 bases, with 8 bases left between them.

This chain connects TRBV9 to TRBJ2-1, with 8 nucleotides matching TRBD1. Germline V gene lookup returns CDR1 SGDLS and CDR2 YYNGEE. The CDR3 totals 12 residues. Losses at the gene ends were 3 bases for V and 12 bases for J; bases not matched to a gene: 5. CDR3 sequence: CASSAQGAPQFF. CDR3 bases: TGTGCCAGCAGCGCCCAGGGGGCTCCGCAGTTCTTC.

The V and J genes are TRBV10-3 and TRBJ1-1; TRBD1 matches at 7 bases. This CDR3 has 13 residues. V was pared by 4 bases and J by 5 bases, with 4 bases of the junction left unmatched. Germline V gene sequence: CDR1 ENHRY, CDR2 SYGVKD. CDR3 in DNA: TGTGCCATCAGTGGAACAGGGGTAACTGAAGCTTTCTTT. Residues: CAISGTGVTEAFF.

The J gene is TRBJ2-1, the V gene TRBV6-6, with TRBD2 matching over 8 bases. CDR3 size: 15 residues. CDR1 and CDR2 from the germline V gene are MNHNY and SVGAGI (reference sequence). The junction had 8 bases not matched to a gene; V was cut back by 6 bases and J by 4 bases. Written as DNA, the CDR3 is TGTGCCAGCAGCCCCCCGGGGGGGGCGTACAATGAGCAGTTCTTC. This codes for CASSPPGGAYNEQFF.

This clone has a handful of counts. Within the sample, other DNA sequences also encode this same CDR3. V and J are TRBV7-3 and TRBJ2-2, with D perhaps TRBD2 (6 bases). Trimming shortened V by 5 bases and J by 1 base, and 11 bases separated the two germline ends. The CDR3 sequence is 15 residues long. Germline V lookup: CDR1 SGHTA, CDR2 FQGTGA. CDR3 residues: CASSHGTENTGELFF. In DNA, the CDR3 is TGTGCCAGCAGCCACGGGACTGAGAACACCGGGGAGCTGTTTTTT.

The CDR3 region is CASSVGVDRATGELFF. DNA for the CDR3: TGTGCCAGCAGCGTCGGAGTGGACAGGGCCACCGGGGAGCTGTTTTTT. This chain links TRBV9 with TRBJ2-2, with 8 bases aligning to TRBD1. Trimming removed 2 bases from V and 4 bases from J; junction bases left unmatched: 7. Germline CDR1 and CDR2: SGDLS and YYNGEE. CDR3 size: 16 residues.

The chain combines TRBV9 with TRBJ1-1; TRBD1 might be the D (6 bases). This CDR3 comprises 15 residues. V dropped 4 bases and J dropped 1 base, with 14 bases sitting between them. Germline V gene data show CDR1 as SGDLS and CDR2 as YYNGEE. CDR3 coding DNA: TGTGCCAGCAGCTACTTAACAGGGACGAACACTGAAGCTTTCTTT. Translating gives CASSYLTGTNTEAFF.

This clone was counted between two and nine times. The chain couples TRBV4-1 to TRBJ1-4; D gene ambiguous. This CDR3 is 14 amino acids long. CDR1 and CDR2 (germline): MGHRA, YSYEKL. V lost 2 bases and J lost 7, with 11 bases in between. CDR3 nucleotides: TGCGCCAGCAGCCAAAGGTCCTATCCTGAAAAACTGTTTTTT. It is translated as CASSQRSYPEKLFF.

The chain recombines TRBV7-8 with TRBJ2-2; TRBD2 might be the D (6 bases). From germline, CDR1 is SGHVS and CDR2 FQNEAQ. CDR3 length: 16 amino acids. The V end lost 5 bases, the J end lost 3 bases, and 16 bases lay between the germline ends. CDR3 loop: CASSQAGFAYTGELFF. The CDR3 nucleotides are TGTGCCAGCAGCCAGGCGGGATTTGCTTACACCGGGGAGCTGTTTTTT.

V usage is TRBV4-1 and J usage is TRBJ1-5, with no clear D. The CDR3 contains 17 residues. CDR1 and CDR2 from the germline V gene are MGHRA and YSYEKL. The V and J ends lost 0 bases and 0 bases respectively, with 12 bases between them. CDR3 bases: TGCGCCAGCAGCCAAGACGGCCCGACATTTAGCAATCAGCCCCAGCATTTT. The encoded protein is CASSQDGPTFSNQPQHF.

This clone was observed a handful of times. DNA of the CDR3: TGTGCCAGTATGCCCCTAGCCAAAAACATTCAGTACTTC. Translation: CASMPLAKNIQYF. The chain combines TRBV19 with TRBJ2-4; D gene unclear. The V gene's germline CDR1 is LNHDA and CDR2 SQIVND (reference sequence). V was clipped by 7 bases and J by 0 bases, with 7 bases between them. The CDR3 sequence is 13 residues long.

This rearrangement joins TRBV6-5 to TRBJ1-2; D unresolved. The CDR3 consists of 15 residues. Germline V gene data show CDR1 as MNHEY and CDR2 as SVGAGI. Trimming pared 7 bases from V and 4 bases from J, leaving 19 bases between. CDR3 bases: TGTGCCAGCAAACTCGAAACCTCACCGTTCTATGGCTACACCTTC. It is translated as CASKLETSPFYGYTF.

The CDR3 DNA sequence: TGTGCCAGCAGCTCCAGGGGGTCGCAGACCCAGTACTTC. Its translation is CASSSRGSQTQYF. This sequence joins TRBV11-3 and TRBJ2-5; 7 positions match TRBD1. The CDR3 is 13 residues long. Germline values: CDR1 SGHNT, CDR2 YENEEA. The V gene end was trimmed by 4 bases and the J gene end by 6 bases; junction bases not matched to a gene: 5.

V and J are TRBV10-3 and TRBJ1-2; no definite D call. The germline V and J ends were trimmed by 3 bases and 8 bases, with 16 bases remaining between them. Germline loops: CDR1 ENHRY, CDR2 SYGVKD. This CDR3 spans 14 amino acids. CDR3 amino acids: CAISDPRPDHGYTF. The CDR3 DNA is TGTGCCATCAGTGACCCGAGGCCAGATCACGGCTACACCTTC.

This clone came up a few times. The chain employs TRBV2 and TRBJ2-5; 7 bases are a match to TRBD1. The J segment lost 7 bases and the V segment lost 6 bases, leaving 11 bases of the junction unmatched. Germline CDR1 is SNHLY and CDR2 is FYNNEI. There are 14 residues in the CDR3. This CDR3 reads CASSGTATGGTQYF. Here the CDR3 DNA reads TGTGCCAGCAGCGGGACAGCCACTGGTGGGACCCAGTACTTC.

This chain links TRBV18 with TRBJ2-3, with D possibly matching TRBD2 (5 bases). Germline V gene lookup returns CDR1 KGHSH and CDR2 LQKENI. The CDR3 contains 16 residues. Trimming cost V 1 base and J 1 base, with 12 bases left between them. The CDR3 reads CASSPRGGGGTDTQYF. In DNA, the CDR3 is TGTGCCAGCTCACCACGCGGAGGTGGAGGCACAGATACGCAGTATTTT.

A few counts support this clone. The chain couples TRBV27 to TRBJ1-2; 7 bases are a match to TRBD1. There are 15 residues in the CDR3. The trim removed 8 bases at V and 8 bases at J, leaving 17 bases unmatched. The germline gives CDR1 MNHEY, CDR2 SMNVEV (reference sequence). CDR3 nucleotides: TGTGCCAGCTACCAGGGGGGCTGGGGTACTAGGGGCTACACCTTC. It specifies CASYQGGWGTRGYTF.

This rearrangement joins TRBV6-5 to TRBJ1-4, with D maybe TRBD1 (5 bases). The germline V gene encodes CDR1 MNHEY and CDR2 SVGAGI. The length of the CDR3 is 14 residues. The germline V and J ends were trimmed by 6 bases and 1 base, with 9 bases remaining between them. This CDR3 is CASRGRETNEKLFF. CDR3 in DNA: TGTGCCAGCAGGGGGCGGGAAACTAATGAAAAACTGTTTTTT.

DNA for the CDR3: TGTGCCCTGGGTCGGGGGAACACTGAAGCTTTCTTT. Protein product: CALGRGNTEAFF. The chain carries TRBV30 and TRBJ1-1; unclear D gene. Trimming cost V 8 bases and J 1 base, with 11 bases left between them. Germline V CDR1 and CDR2: GTSNPN, SVGIG (reference sequence). The CDR3 has 12 amino acids.

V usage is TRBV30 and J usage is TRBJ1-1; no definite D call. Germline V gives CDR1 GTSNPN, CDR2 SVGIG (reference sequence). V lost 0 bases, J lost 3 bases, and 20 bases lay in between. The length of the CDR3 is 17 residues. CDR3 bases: TGTGCCTGGAGTGTATGGTGGGTCGTCGCCGGGGACACTGAAGCTTTCTTT. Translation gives CAWSVWWVVAGDTEAFF. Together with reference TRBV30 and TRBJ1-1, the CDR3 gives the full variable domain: SQTIHQWPATLVQPVGSPLSLECTVEGTSNPNLYWYRQAAGRGLQLLFYSVGIGQISSEVPQNLSASRPQDRQFILSSKKLLLSDSGFYLCAWSVWWVVAGDTEAFFGQGTRLTVV.

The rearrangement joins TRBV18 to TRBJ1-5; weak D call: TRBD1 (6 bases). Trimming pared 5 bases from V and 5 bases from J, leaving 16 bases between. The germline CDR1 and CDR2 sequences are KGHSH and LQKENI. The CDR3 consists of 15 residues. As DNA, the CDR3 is TGTGCCAGCTCAGAGCAGGGGAGTGTACATCAGCCCCAGCATTTT. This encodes CASSEQGSVHQPQHF.

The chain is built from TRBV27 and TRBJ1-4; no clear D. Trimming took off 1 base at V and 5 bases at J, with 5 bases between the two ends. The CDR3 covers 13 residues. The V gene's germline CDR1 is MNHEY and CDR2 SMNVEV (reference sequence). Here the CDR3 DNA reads TGTGCCAGCAGTTTATTCAGGAATGAAAAACTGTTTTTT. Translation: CASSLFRNEKLFF.